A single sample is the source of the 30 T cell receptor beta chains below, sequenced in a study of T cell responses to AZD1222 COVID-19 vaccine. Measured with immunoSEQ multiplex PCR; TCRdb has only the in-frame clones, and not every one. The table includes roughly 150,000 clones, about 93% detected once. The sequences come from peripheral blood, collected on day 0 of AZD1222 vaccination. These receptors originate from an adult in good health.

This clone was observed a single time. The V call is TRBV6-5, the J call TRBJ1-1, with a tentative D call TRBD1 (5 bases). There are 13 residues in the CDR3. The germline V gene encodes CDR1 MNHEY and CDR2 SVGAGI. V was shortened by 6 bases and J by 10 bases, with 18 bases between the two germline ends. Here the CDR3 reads CASRRGGQEGAFF. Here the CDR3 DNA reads TGTGCCAGCAGGAGGGGAGGCCAAGAGGGAGCTTTCTTT.

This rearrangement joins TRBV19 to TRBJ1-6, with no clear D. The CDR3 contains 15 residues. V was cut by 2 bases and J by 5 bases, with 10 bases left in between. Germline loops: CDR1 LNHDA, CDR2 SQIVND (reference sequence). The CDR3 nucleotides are TGTGCCAGTAGTATAAGAACAGCTAATAATTCACCCCTCCACTTT. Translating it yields CASSIRTANNSPLHF.

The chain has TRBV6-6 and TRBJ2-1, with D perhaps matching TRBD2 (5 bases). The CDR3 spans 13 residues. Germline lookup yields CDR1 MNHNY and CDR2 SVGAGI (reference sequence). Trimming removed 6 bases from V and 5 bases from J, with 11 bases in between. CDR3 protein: CASSPPGNNEQFF. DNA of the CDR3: TGTGCCAGCAGCCCCCCCGGGAACAATGAGCAGTTCTTC.

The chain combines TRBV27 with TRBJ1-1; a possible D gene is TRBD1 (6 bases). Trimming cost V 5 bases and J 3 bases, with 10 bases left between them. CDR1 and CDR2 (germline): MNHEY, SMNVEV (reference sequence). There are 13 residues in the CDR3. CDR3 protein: CASSAHRDTEAFF. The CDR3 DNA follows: TGTGCCAGCAGTGCCCACAGGGACACTGAAGCTTTCTTT.

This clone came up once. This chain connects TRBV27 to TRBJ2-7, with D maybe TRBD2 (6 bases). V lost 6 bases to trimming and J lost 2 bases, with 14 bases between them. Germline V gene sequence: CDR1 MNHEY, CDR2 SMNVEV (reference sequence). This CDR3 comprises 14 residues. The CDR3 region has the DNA TGTGCCAGCAGGGGGAGGCACCAAGCCTACGAGCAGTACTTC. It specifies CASRGRHQAYEQYF.

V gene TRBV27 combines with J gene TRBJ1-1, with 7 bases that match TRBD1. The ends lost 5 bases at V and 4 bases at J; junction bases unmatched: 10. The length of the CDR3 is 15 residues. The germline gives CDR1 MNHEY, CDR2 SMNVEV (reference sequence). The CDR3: CASSHQTGWATEAFF. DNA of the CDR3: TGTGCCAGCAGTCATCAGACAGGGTGGGCCACTGAAGCTTTCTTT.

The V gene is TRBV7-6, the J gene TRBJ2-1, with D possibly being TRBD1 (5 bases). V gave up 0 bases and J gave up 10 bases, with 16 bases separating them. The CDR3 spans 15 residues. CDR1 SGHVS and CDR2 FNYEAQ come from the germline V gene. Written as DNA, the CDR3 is TGTGCCAGCAGCTTAGCGGTGACTGCCCCAGGGGAGCAGTTCTTC. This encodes CASSLAVTAPGEQFF.

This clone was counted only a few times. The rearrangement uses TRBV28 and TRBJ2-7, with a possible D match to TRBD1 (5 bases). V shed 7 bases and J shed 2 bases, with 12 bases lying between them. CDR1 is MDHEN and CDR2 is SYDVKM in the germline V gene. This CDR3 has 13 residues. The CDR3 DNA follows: TGTGCCAGCATCCCGACAGCGACCTACGAGCAGTACTTC. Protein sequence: CASIPTATYEQYF.

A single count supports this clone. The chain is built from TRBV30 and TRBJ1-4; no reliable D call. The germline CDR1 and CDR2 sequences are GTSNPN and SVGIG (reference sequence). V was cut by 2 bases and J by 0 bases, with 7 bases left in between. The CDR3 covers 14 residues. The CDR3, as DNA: TGTGCCTGGAGTCCTTCCACAACTAATGAAAAACTGTTTTTT. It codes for CAWSPSTTNEKLFF.

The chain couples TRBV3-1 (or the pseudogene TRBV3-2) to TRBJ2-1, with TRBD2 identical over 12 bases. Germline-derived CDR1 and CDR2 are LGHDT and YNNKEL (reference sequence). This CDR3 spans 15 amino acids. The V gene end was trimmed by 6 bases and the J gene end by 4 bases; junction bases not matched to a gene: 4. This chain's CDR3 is CASRAGTSGYNEQFF. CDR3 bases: TGTGCCAGCAGGGCCGGGACTAGCGGGTACAATGAGCAGTTCTTC.

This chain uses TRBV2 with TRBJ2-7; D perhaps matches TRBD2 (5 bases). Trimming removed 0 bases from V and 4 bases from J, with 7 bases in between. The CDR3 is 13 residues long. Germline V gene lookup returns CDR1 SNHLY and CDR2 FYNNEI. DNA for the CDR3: TGTGCCAGCAGTGAAGCTTCGGGGTACGAGCAGTACTTC. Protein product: CASSEASGYEQYF.

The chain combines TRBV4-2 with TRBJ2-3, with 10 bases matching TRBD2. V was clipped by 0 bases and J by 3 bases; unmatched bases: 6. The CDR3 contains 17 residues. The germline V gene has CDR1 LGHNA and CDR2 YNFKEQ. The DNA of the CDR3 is TGTGCCAGCAGCCAAGAATTACCGGGACTAGCGACAGATACGCAGTATTTT. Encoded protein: CASSQELPGLATDTQYF.

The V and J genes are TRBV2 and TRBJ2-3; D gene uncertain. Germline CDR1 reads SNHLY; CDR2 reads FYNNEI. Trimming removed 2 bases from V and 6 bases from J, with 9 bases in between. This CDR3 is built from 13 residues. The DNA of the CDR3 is TGTGCCAGCAGTGAAAATTCAGAGGATACGCAGTATTTT. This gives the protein CASSENSEDTQYF. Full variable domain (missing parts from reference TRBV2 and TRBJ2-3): EPEVTQTPSHQVTQMGQEVILRCVPISNHLYFYWYRQILGQKVEFLVSFYNNEISEKSEIFDDQFSVERPDGSNFTLKIRSTKLEDSAMYFCASSENSEDTQYFGPGTRLTVL.

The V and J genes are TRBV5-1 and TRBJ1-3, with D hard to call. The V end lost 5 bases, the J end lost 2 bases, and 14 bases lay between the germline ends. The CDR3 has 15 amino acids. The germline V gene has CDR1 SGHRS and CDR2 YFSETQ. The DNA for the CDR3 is TGCGCCAGCAGAATGGGCTCTCAGGCTGGAAACACCATATATTTT. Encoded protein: CASRMGSQAGNTIYF.

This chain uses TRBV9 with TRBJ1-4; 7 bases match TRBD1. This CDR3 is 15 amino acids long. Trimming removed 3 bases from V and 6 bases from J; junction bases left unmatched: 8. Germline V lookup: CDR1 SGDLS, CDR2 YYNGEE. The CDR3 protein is CASSGTGAEHEKLFF. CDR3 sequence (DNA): TGTGCCAGCAGCGGAACAGGGGCTGAGCATGAAAAACTGTTTTTT.

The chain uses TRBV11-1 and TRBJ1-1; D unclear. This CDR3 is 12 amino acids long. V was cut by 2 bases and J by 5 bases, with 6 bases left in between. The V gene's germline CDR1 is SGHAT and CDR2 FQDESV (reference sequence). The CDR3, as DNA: TGTGCCAGCAGCTTAAGGAGGACTGAAGCTTTCTTT. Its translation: CASSLRRTEAFF.

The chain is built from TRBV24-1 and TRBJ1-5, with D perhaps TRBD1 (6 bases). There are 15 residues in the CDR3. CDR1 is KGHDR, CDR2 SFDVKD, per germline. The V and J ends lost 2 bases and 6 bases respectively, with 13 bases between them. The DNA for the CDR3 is TGTGCCACCAGTGATTCAAGGGGGATGGGTCAGCCCCAGCATTTT. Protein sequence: CATSDSRGMGQPQHF.

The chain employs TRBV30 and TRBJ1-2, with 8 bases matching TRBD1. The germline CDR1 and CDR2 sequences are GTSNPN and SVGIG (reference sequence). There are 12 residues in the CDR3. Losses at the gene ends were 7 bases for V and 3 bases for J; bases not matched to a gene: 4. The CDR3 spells CASQGGHYGYTF. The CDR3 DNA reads TGTGCCTCACAGGGGGGCCACTATGGCTACACCTTC.

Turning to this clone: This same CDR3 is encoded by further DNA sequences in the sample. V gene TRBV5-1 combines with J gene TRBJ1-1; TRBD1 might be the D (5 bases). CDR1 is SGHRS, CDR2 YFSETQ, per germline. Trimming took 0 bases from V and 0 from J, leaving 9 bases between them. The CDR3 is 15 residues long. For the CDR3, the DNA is TGCGCCAGCAGCTTGGATGGGGGTATGAACACTGAAGCTTTCTTT. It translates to CASSLDGGMNTEAFF.

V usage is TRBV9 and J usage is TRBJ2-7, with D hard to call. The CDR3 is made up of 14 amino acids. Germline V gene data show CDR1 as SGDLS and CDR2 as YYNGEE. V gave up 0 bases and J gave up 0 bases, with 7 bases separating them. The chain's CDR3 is CASSVEDNSYEQYF. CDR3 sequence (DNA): TGTGCCAGCAGCGTAGAAGACAACTCCTACGAGCAGTACTTC.

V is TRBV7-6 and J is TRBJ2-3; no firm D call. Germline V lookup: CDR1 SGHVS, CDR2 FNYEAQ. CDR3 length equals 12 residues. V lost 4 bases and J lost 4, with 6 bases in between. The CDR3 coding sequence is TGTGCCAGCAGCTCCCTTGCAGATACGCAGTATTTT. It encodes CASSSLADTQYF.

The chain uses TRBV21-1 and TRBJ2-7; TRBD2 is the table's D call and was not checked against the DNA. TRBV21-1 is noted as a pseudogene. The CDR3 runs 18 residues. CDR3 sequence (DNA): TGTGCCAGCAGCAAAGCCCCTAGCGGGAGACCCCCGGAATGGGAGCAGTACTTC. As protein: CASSKAPSGRPPEWEQYF.

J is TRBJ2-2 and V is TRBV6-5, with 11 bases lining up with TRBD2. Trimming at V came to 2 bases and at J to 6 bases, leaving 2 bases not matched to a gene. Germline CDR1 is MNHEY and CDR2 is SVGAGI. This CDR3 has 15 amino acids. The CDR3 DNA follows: TGTGCCAGCAGTTACCTAGCGGGAGGTCCCGGGGAGCTGTTTTTT. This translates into CASSYLAGGPGELFF.

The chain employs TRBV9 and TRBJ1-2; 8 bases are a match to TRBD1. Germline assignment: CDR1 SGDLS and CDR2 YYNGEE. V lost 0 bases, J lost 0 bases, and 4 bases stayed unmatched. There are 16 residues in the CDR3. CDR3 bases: TGTGCCAGCAGCGTAGGGACAGGGTGGTCTAACTATGGCTACACCTTC. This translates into CASSVGTGWSNYGYTF.

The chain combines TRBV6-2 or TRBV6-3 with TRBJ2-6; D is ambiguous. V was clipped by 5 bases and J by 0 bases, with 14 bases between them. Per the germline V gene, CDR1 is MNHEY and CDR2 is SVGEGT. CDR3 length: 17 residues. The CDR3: CASSKWTETSGANVLTF. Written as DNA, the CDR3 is TGTGCCAGCAGTAAATGGACGGAGACCTCTGGGGCCAACGTCCTGACTTTC.

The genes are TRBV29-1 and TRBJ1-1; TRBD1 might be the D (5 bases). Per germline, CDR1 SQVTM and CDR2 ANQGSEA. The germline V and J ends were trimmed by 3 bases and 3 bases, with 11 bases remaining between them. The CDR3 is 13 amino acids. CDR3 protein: CSVEGQGDTEAFF. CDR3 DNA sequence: TGCAGCGTTGAGGGTCAGGGAGACACTGAAGCTTTCTTT.

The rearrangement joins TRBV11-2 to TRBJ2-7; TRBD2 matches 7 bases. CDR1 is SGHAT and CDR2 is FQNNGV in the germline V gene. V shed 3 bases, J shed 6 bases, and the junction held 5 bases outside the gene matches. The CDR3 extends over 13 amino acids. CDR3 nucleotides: TGTGCCAGCAGCTTGGGGGGGGACCCCGAGCAGTACTTC. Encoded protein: CASSLGGDPEQYF. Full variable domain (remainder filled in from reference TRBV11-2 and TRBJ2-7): EAGVAQSPRYKIIEKRQSVAFWCNPISGHATLYWYQQILGQGPKLLIQFQNNGVVDDSQLPKDRFSAERLKGVDSTLKIQPAKLEDSAVYLCASSLGGDPEQYFGPGTRLTVT.

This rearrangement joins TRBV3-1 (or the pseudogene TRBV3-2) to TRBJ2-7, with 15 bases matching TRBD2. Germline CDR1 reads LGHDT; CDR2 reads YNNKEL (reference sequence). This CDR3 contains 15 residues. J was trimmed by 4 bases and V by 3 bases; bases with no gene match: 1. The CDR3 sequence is CASSHGLAGGYEQYF. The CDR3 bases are TGTGCCAGCAGCCACGGACTAGCGGGAGGGTACGAGCAGTACTTC.

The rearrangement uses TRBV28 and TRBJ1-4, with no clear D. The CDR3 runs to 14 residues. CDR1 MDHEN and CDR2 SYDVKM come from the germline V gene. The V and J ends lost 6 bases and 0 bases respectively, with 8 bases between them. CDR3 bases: TGTGCCAGCAGCCGCGTAGCAACTAATGAAAAACTGTTTTTT. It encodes CASSRVATNEKLFF.

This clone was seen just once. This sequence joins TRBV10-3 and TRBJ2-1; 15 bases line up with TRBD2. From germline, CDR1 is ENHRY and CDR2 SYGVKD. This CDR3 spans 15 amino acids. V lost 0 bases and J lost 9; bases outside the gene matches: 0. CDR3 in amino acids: CAISESGLAGGEQFF. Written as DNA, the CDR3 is TGTGCCATCAGTGAGTCGGGACTAGCGGGAGGTGAGCAGTTCTTC.